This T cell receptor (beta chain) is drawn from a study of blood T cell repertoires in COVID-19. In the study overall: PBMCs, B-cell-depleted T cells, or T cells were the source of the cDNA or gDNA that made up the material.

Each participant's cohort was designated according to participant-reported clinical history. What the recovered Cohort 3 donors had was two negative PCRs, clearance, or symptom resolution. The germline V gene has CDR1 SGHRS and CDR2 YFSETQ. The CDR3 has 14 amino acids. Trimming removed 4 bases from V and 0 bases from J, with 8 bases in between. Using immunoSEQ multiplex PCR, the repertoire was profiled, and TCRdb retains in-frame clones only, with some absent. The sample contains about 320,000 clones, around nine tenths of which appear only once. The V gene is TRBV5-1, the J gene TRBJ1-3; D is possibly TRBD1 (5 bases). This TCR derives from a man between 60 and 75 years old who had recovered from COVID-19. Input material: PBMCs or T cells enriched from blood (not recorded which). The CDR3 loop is CASSGTDSGNTIYF. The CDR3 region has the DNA TGCGCCAGCAGCGGGACTGACTCTGGAAACACCATATATTTT. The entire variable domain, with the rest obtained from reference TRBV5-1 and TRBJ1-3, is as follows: KAGVTQTPRYLIKTRGQQVTLSCSPISGHRSVSWYQQTPGQGLQFLFEYFSETQRNKGNFPGRFSGRQFSNSRSEMNVSTLELGDSALYLCASSGTDSGNTIYFGEGSWLTVV.